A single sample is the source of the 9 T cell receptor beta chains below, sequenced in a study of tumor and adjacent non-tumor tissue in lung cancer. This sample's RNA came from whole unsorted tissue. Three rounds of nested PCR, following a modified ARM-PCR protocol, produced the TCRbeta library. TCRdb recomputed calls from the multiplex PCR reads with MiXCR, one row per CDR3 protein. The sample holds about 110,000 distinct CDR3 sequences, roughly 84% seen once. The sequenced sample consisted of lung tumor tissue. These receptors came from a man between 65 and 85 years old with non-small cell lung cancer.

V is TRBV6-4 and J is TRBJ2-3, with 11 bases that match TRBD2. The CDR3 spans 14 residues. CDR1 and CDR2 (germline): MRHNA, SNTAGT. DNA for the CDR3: TGTGCTCAAAGACTAGCGGGAATATCTAATACGCAGTATTTT. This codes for CAQRLAGISNTQYF.

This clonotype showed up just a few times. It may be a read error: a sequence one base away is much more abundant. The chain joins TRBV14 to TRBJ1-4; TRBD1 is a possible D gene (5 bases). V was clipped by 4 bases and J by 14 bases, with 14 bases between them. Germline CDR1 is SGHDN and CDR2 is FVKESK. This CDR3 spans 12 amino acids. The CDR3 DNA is TGTGCCAGCAGCCTAAGGGGTGGCAGGCTGTTTTTT. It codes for CASSLRGGRLFF.

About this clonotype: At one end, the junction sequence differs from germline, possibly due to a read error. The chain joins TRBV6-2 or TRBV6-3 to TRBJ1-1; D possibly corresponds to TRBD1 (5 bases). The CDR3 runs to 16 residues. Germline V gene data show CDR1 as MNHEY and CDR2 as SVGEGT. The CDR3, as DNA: TGTGCCAGCAGTTCGGCAACAGACATAAGGGGAACTGAAGCTATCTTT. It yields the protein CASSSATDIRGTEAIF.

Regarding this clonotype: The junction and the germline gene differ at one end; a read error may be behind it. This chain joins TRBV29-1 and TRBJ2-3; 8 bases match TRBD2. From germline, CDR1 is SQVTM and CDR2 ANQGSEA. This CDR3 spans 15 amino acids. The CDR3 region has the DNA TGCAGCGTGGAAAGACTAGCGAAGGTAACAGATATGCAGTATTTT. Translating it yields CSVERLAKVTDMQYF.

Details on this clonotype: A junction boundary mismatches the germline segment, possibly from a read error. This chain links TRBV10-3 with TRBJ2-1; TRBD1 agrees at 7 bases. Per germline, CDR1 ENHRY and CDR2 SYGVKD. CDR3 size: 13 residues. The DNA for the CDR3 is TGTGCCAGCCGGGACAGCTCCTACAATGGGCAGTTTTTC. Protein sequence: CASRDSSYNGQFF.

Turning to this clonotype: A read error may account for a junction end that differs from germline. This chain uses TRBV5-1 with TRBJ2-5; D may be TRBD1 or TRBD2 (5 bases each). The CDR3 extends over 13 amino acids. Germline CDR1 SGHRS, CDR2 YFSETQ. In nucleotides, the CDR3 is TGCGCCAGCAGCTTCGAGGGGCAACAAACCCATTACTTC. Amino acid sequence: CASSFEGQQTHYF.

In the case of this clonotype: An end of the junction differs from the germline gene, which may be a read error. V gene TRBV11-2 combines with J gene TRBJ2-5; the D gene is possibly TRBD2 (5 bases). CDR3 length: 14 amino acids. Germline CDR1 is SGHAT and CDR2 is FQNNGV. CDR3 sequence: CASNLRGLRETQYF. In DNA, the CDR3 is TGTGCCAGCAACTTACGAGGACTCAGGGAGACCCAGTACTTC. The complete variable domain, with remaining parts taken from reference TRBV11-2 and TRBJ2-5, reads EAGVAQSPRYKIIEKRQSVAFWCNPISGHATLYWYQQILGQGPKLLIQFQNNGVVDDSQLPKDRFSAERLKGVDSTLKIQPAKLEDSAVYLCASNLRGLRETQYFGPGTRLLVL.

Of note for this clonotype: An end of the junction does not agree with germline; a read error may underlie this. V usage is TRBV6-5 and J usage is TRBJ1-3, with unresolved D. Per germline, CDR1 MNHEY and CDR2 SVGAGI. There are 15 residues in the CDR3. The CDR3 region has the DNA TGTGCCAGCAAGCGCTCGGGAGACTCTGGATACACCATATATTTT. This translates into CASKRSGDSGYTIYF.

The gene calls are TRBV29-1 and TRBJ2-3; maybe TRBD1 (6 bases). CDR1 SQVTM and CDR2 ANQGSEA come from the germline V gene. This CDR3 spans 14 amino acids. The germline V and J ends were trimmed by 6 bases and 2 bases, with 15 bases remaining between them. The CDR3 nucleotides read TGCAGCGTCGATGGGACATCTAACACAGATACGCAGTATTTT. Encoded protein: CSVDGTSNTDTQYF.